One sample yielded the 18 T cell receptor beta chains listed below, sequenced in a study of T cells in Graves' hyperthyroidism and ophthalmopathy. Amplification targeted TCR beta CDR3 regions from RNA transcripts. HTBI primers were employed in a first-round RT-PCR of the TCR CDR3. TCRdb used MiXCR to reprocess the multiplex PCR reads, holding one entry per CDR3 protein. The sample has around 300,000 distinct CDR3 sequences; around 15% are singletons. The sample taken for sequencing was blood. The receptors shown here come from a woman aged 50 to 60 with Graves' hyperthyroidism that later progressed to Graves' ophthalmopathy.

This clonotype was observed at least ten times. The chain has TRBV5-1 and TRBJ2-2; TRBD1 matches at 7 bases. The V and J ends lost 1 base and 3 bases, in that order; junction bases with no gene match: 3. This CDR3 region has 15 residues. From germline, CDR1 is SGHRS and CDR2 YFSETQ. This CDR3 is CASSLRQGDTGELFF. In DNA, the CDR3 is TGCGCCAGCAGCTTGCGACAGGGAGACACCGGGGAGCTGTTTTTT.

This clonotype has just a few counts. A much larger clone sits a single nucleotide away, making a read error possible. Without the conserved terminal phenylalanine or tryptophan, this CDR3 likely stems from a read error. The chain combines TRBV20-1 with TRBJ2-7, with 8 nucleotides matching TRBD1. V lost 3 bases, J lost 3 bases, and 4 bases stayed unmatched. CDR3 size: 13 residues. Per germline, CDR1 DFQATT and CDR2 SNEGSKA (reference sequence). Here the CDR3 reads CSASGQGHYEQYL. DNA of the CDR3: TGCAGTGCTAGTGGACAGGGACACTACGAGCAGTACCTC.

This chain links TRBV24-1 with TRBJ1-5; D is unclear. Germline values: CDR1 KGHDR, CDR2 SFDVKD. V gave up 4 bases and J gave up 3 bases, with 3 bases separating them. The length of the CDR3 is 12 residues. The chain's CDR3 is CATSDPNQPQHF. The CDR3 nucleotides read TGTGCCACCAGTGACCCCAATCAGCCCCAGCATTTT.

The sample holds a few counts of this clonotype. The V and J genes are TRBV7-9 and TRBJ1-1; 9 bases are shared with TRBD1. The J segment lost 7 bases and the V segment lost 1 base, leaving 7 bases of the junction unmatched. The CDR3 is 15 amino acids. From germline, CDR1 is SEHNR and CDR2 FQNEAQ (reference sequence). The CDR3 spells CASSLDRGLMSEAFF. As DNA, the CDR3 is TGTGCCAGCAGCTTAGACAGGGGGCTTATGAGTGAAGCTTTCTTT.

This clonotype was recorded many times. The rearrangement uses TRBV12-3 or TRBV12-4 and TRBJ2-3, with D possibly TRBD2 on 6 matching bases. Deletions cut 2 bases from V and 1 base from J, with 10 bases between. The CDR3 covers 15 residues. DNA of the CDR3: TGTGCCAGCAGTTTACTAGCGCAGCGCACAGATACGCAGTATTTT. Amino acid sequence: CASSLLAQRTDTQYF.

The gene calls are TRBV19 and TRBJ2-7; 7 positions agree with TRBD1. V gave up 4 bases and J gave up 3 bases; unmatched junction bases: 6. CDR3 length: 14 amino acids. CDR1 and CDR2 from the germline V gene are LNHDA and SQIVND (reference sequence). CDR3 sequence reads: CASSTGDRSYEQYF. The CDR3 DNA reads as TGTGCCAGTAGTACTGGGGACAGAAGCTACGAGCAGTACTTC.

There are many counts of this clonotype. The chain is built from TRBV5-1 and TRBJ2-3; 7 bases are a match to TRBD2. The CDR3 spans 16 residues. The J segment lost 0 bases and the V segment lost 0 bases, leaving 4 bases of the junction unmatched. The V gene's germline CDR1 is SGHRS and CDR2 YFSETQ. The CDR3 sequence is CASSLESGTSTDTQYF. CDR3 nucleotide sequence: TGCGCCAGCAGCTTGGAAAGCGGGACTAGCACAGATACGCAGTATTTT.

This clonotype was recorded many times. The chain has TRBV24-1 and TRBJ2-3, with D perhaps matching TRBD1 (6 bases). V was trimmed by 1 base and J by 8 bases, leaving 18 bases between them. The CDR3 contains 16 residues. Germline assignment: CDR1 KGHDR and CDR2 SFDVKD. CDR3 protein: CATSDFTAGVAGTQYF. CDR3 in DNA: TGTGCCACCAGTGATTTTACCGCAGGGGTAGCAGGTACGCAGTATTTT.

This clonotype was seen more than once but under ten times. The J gene is TRBJ1-2, the V gene TRBV6-2 or TRBV6-3, with D hard to call. Germline V CDR1 and CDR2: MNHEY, SVGEGT. Trimming shortened V by 4 bases and J by 4 bases, and 13 bases separated the two germline ends. The CDR3 is 14 residues long. In DNA, the CDR3 is TGTGCCAGCAGTTTCTCCCCCGTTACCTATGGCTACACCTTC. This codes for CASSFSPVTYGYTF.

This clonotype was counted at least ten times. At one boundary the junction diverges from the germline segment, which might be a read error. This rearrangement joins TRBV20-1 to TRBJ2-3; D is tentatively TRBD1 or TRBD2 (6 bases each). The CDR3 consists of 12 residues. CDR1 is DFQATT and CDR2 is SNEGSKA in the germline V gene (reference sequence). The CDR3 DNA reads as TGCAGTGCCAGAGGGGGGACAGATACGCAGTATTTT. Amino acids: CSARGGTDTQYF.

In its sample, this clonotype was seen many times. The rearrangement uses TRBV28 and TRBJ1-1; D is unresolved. CDR1 and CDR2 (germline): MDHEN, SYDVKM. The CDR3 runs to 15 residues. Trimming took 1 base from V and 7 from J, leaving 16 bases between them. Here the CDR3 DNA reads TGTGCCAGCAGTTTATTGGGATGGAAAAAAGTTGAAGCTTTCTTT. This sequence encodes CASSLLGWKKVEAFF.

The chain recombines TRBV10-3 with TRBJ2-3; 14 nucleotides agree with TRBD2. The CDR3 extends over 20 amino acids. J gave up 3 bases and V 6 bases, and 17 bases lay outside the gene matches. Per the germline V gene, CDR1 is ENHRY and CDR2 is SYGVKD. CDR3 sequence (DNA): TGTGCCATCAGCCAAATCCCCGGGACTAGCGGGAGTACAATGACAGATACGCAGTATTTT. Protein sequence: CAISQIPGTSGSTMTDTQYF.

This clonotype was observed at least ten times. The chain uses TRBV12-3 or TRBV12-4 and TRBJ2-5; no firm D call. The V end was cut by 5 bases, the J end by 4 bases, with 11 bases between. The CDR3 contains 13 residues. This CDR3 reads CASSVSFGETQYF. The CDR3 bases are TGTGCCAGCAGTGTTAGCTTTGGAGAGACCCAGTACTTC.

This clonotype was counted many times. The gene calls are TRBV5-1 and TRBJ1-5; D call uncertain. In germline, CDR1 is SGHRS, CDR2 YFSETQ. Deletions cut 0 bases from V and 4 bases from J, with 11 bases between. This CDR3 comprises 15 residues. CDR3: CASSLDPFGNQPQHF. The DNA of the CDR3 is TGCGCCAGCAGCTTGGACCCATTCGGAAATCAGCCCCAGCATTTT.

The chain couples TRBV9 to TRBJ1-1; D unclear. The CDR3 has 15 residues. Trimming removed 1 base from V and 3 bases from J, with 13 bases in between. Germline V gene lookup returns CDR1 SGDLS and CDR2 YYNGEE. CDR3 in DNA: TGTGCCAGCAGCGTAACTACGGGAGACTACACTGAAGCTTTCTTT. As protein: CASSVTTGDYTEAFF. Complete variable domain (other parts from reference TRBV9 and TRBJ1-1): DSGVTQTPKHLITATGQRVTLRCSPRSGDLSVYWYQQSLDQGLQFLIQYYNGEERAKGNILERFSAQQFPDLHSELNLSSLELGDSALYFCASSVTTGDYTEAFFGQGTRLTVV.

The sample holds many counts of this clonotype. The rearrangement uses TRBV20-1 and TRBJ2-4; 7 bases agree with TRBD2. The germline V gene has CDR1 DFQATT and CDR2 SNEGSKA (reference sequence). The V segment lost 2 bases and the J segment 3 bases; nucleotides outside the gene matches: 1. There are 13 residues in the CDR3. The CDR3 region is CSARRDYKNIQYF. The CDR3 DNA reads TGCAGTGCTAGACGGGACTACAAAAACATTCAGTACTTC.

This clonotype was observed many times. The V and J genes are TRBV27 and TRBJ2-7, with 9 bases that match TRBD1. Germline assignment: CDR1 MNHEY and CDR2 SMNVEV (reference sequence). The CDR3 runs 14 residues. Trimming removed 6 bases from V and 5 bases from J; junction bases left unmatched: 8. CDR3 residues: CASRKPGQGHEQYF. The CDR3 coding sequence is TGTGCCAGCAGAAAACCGGGACAGGGCCACGAGCAGTACTTC.

This clonotype was observed at least ten times. The chain is built from TRBV5-1 and TRBJ2-7, with D possibly matching TRBD1 (5 bases). V was trimmed by 1 base and J by 1 base, leaving 15 bases between them. The CDR3 extends over 16 amino acids. Germline V CDR1 and CDR2: SGHRS, YFSETQ. CDR3: CASSLIQTGGSYEQYF. CDR3 bases: TGCGCCAGCAGCTTGATCCAAACAGGCGGTTCCTACGAGCAGTACTTC.